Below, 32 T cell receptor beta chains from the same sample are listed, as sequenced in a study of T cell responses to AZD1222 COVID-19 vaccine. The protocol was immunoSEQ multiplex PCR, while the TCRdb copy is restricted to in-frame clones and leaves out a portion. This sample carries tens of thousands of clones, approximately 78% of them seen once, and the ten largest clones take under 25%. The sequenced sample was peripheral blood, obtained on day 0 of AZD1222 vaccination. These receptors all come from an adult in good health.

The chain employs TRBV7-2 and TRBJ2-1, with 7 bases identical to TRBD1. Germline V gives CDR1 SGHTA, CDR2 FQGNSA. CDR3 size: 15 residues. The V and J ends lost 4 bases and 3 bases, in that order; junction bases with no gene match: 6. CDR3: CASSSPPGGYNEQFF. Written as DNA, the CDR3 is TGTGCCAGCAGCTCACCACCAGGGGGCTACAATGAGCAGTTCTTC. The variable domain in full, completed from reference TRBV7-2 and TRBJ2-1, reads GAGVSQSPSNKVTEKGKDVELRCDPISGHTALYWYRQSLGQGLEFLIYFQGNSAPDKSGLPSDRFSAERTGGSVSTLTIQRTQQEDSAVYLCASSSPPGGYNEQFFGPGTRLTVL.

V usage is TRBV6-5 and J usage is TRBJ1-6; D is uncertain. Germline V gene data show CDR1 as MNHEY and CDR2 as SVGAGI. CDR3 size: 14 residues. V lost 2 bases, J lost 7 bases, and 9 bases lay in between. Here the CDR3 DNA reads TGTGCCAGCAGTTACGCCCAATCGAATTCACCCCTCCACTTT. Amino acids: CASSYAQSNSPLHF.

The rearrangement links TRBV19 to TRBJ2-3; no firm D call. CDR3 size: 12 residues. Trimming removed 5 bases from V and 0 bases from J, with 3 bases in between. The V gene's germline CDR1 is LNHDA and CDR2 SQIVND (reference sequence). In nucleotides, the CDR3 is TGTGCCAGTAGTTTTAGCACAGATACGCAGTATTTT. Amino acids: CASSFSTDTQYF. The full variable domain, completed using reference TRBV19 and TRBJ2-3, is DGGITQSPKYLFRKEGQNVTLSCEQNLNHDAMYWYRQDPGQGLRLIYYSQIVNDFQKGDIAEGYSVSREKKESFPLTVTSAQKNPTAFYLCASSFSTDTQYFGPGTRLTVL.

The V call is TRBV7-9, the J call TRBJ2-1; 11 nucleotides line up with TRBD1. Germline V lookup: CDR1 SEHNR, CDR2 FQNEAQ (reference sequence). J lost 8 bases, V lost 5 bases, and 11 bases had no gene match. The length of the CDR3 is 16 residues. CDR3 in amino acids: CASSEGTGGRLDEQFF. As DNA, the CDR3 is TGTGCCAGCAGCGAGGGGACAGGGGGGCGGTTGGATGAGCAGTTCTTC.

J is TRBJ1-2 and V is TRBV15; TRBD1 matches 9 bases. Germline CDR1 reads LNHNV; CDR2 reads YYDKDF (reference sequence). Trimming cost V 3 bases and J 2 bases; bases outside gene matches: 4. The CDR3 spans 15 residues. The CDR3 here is CATSSRDRENYGYTF. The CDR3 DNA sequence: TGTGCCACCAGCAGCCGGGACAGGGAAAACTATGGCTACACCTTC. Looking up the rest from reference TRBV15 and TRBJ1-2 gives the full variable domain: DAMVIQNPRYQVTQFGKPVTLSCSQTLNHNVMYWYQQKSSQAPKLLFHYYDKDFNNEADTPDNFQSRRPNTSFCFLDIRSPGLGDTAMYLCATSSRDRENYGYTFGSGTRLTVV.

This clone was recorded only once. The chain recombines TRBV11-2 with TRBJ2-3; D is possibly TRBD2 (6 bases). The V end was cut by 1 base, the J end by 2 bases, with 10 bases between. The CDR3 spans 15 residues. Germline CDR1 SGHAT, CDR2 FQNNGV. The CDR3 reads CASSLVGEVTDTQYF. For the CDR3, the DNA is TGTGCCAGCAGCTTAGTAGGGGAGGTCACAGATACGCAGTATTTT.

The CDR3 protein is CATSARGQGVHEQYF. The CDR3 bases are TGTGCCACCAGTGCCCGGGGACAGGGGGTCCACGAGCAGTACTTC. V is TRBV24-1 and J is TRBJ2-7; TRBD1 matches 11 bases. Trimming at V came to 5 bases and at J to 5 bases, leaving 7 bases not matched to a gene. CDR3 length: 15 amino acids. The germline CDR1 and CDR2 sequences are KGHDR and SFDVKD.

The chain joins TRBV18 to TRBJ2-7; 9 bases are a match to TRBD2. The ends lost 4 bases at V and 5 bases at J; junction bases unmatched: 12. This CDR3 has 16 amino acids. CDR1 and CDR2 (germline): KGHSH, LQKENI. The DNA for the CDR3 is TGTGCCAGCTCACTTACCATAGCGGGAGAGGAGGACGAGCAGTACTTC. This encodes CASSLTIAGEEDEQYF. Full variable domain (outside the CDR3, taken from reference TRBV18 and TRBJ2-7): NAGVMQNPRHLVRRRGQEARLRCSPMKGHSHVYWYRQLPEEGLKFMVYLQKENIIDESGMPKERFSAEFPKEGPSILRIQQVVRGDSAAYFCASSLTIAGEEDEQYFGPGTRLTVT.

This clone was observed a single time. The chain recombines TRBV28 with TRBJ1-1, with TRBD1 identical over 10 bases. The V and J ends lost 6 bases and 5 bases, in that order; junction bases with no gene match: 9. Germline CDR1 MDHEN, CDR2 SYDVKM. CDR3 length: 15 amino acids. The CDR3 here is CASRTTGQGSTEAFF. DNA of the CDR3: TGTGCCAGCAGAACGACGGGACAGGGGAGTACTGAAGCTTTCTTT.

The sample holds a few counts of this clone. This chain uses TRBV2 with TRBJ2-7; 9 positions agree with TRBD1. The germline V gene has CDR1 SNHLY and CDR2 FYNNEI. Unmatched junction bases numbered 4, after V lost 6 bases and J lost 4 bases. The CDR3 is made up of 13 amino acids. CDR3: CASSRDREYEQYF. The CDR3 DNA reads TGTGCCAGCAGCCGGGACAGGGAATACGAGCAGTACTTC.

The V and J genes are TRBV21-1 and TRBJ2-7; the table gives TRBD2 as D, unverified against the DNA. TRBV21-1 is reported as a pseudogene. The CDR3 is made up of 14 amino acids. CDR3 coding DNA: TGTGCCAGCAGCAAAAGGACTAGCGGCTACGAGCAGTACTTC. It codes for CASSKRTSGYEQYF.

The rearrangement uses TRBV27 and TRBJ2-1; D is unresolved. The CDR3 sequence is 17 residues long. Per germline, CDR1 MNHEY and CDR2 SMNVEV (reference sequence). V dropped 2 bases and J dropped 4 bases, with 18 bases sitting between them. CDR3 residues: CASSLRYLRLSYNEQFF. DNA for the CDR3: TGTGCCAGCAGTTTAAGGTACCTCCGTTTAAGTTACAATGAGCAGTTCTTC.

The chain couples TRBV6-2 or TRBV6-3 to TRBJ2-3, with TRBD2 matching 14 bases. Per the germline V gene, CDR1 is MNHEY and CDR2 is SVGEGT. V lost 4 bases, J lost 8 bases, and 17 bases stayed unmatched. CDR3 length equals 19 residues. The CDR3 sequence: CASSSSGLAGVPRLGTQYF. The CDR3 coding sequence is TGTGCCAGCAGTTCCTCGGGACTAGCGGGAGTCCCCAGGCTTGGTACGCAGTATTTT.

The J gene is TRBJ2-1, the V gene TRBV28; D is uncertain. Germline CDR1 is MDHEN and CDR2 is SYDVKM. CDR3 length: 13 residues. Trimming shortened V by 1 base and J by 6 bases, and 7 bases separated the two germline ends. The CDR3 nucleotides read TGTGCCAGCAGTTTATCGTACGCCAATGAGCAGTTCTTC. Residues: CASSLSYANEQFF.

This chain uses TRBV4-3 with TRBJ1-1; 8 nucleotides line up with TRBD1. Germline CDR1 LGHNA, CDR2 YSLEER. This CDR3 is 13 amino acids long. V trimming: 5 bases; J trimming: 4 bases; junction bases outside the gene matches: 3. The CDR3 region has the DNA TGCGCCAGCAGCTCAACAGGGGGCACTGAAGCTTTCTTT. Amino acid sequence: CASSSTGGTEAFF.

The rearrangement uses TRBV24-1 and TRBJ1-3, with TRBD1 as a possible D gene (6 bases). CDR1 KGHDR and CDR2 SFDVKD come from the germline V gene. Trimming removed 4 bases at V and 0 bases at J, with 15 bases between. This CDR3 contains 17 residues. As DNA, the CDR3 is TGTGCCACCAGTGACCCGGACAGTACTCTCTCTGGAAACACCATATATTTT. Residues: CATSDPDSTLSGNTIYF.

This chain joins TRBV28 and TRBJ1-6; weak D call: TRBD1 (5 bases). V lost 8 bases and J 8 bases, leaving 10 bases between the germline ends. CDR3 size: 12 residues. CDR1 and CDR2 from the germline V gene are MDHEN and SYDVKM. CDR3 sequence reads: CASLGGDSPLHF. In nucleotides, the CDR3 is TGTGCCAGCCTGGGGGGGGATTCACCCCTCCACTTT.

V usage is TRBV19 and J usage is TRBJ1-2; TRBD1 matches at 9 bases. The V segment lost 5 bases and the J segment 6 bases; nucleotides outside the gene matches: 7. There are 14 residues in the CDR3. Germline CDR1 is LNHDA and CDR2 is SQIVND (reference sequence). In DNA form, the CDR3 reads TGTGCCAGTAGTGCTGAACAGGGGGCTCATGGCTACACCTTC. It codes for CASSAEQGAHGYTF.

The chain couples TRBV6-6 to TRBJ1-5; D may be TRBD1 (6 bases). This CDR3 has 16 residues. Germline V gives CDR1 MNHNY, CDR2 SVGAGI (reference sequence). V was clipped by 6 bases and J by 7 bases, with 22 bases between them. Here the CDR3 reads CASRILQGKAGQPQHF. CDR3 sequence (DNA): TGTGCCAGCAGAATCCTACAGGGAAAGGCAGGGCAGCCCCAGCATTTT.

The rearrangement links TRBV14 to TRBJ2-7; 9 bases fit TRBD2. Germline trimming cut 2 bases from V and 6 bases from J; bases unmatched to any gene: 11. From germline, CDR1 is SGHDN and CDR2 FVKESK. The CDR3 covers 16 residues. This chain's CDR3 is CASSQQAGGAGGEQYF. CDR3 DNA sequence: TGTGCCAGCAGCCAACAGGCGGGAGGGGCTGGAGGCGAGCAGTACTTC.

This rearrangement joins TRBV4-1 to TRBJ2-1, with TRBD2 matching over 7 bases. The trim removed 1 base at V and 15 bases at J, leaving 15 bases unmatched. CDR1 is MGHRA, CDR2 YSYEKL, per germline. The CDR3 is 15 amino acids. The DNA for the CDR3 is TGCGCCAGCAGCCAAGTTGGGGAGACTAGCAGGGCTCTGTTCTTC. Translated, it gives CASSQVGETSRALFF.

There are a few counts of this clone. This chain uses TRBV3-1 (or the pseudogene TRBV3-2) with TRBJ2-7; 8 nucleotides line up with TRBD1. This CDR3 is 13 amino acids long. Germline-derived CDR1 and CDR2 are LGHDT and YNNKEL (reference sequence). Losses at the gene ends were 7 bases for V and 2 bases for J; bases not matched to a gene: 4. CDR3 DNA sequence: TGTGCCAGCACCGGGACAGGTCCCTACGAGCAGTACTTC. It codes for CASTGTGPYEQYF.

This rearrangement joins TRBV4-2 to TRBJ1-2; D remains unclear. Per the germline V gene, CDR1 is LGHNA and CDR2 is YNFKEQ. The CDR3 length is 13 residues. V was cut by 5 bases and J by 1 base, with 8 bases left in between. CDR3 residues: CASSGRDNYGYTF. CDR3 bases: TGTGCCAGCAGCGGACGGGATAACTATGGCTACACCTTC.

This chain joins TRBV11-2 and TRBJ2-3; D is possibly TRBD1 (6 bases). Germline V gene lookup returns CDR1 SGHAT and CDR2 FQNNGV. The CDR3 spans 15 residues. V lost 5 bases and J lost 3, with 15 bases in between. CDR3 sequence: CASSHPTGMTDTQYF. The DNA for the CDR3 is TGTGCCAGCAGCCACCCCACAGGGATGACAGATACGCAGTATTTT.

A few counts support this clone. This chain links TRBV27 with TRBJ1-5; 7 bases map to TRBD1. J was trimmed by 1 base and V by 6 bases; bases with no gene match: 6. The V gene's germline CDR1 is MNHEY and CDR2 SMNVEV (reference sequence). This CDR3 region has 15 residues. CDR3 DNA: TGTGCCAGCAGACCAGGGGGGGGAAGCAATCAGCCCCAGCATTTT. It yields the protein CASRPGGGSNQPQHF.

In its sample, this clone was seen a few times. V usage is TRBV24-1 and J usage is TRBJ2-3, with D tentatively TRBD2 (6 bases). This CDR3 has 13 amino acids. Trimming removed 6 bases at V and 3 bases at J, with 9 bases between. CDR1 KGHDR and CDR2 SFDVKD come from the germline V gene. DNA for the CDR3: TGTGCCACCAGTCGCGCGGGGACAGATACGCAGTATTTT. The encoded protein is CATSRAGTDTQYF.

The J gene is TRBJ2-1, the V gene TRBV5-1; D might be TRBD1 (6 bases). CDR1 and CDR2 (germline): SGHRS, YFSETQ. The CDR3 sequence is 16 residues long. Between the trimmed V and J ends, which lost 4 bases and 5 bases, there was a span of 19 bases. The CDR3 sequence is CASSVTGNTLNNEQFF. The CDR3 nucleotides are TGCGCCAGCAGCGTCACAGGGAACACCCTTAACAATGAGCAGTTCTTC.

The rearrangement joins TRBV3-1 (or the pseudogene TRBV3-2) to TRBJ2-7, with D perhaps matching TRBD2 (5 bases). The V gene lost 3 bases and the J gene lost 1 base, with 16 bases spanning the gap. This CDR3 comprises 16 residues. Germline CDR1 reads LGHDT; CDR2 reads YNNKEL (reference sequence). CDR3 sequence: CASSHPDAGGSYEQYF. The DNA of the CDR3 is TGTGCCAGCAGCCATCCTGATGCAGGCGGGTCCTACGAGCAGTACTTC.

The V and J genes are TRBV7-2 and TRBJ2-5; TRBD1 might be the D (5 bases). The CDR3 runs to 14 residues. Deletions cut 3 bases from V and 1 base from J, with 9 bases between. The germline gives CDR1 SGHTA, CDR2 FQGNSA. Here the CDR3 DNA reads TGTGCCAGCAGCTTTGTGACAGCCCAAGAGACCCAGTACTTC. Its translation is CASSFVTAQETQYF.

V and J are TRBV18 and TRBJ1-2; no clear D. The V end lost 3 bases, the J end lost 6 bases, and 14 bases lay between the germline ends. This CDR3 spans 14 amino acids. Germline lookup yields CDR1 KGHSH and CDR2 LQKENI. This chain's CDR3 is CASSPSSGLDGYTF. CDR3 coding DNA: TGTGCCAGCTCACCTTCAAGCGGGTTGGATGGCTACACCTTC.

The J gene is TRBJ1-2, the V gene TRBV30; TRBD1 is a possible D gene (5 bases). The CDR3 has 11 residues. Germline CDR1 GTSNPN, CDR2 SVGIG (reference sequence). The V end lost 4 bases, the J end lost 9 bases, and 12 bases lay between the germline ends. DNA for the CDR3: TGTGCCTGGACCCGGCAGGGCAGCTACACCTTC. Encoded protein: CAWTRQGSYTF.

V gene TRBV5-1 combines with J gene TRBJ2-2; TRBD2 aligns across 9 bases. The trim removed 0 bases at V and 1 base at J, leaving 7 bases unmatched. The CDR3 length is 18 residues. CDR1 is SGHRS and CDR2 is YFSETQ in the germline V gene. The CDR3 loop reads CASSLGLLAGLNTGELFF. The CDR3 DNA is TGCGCCAGCAGCTTGGGGCTCCTAGCGGGGTTGAACACCGGGGAGCTGTTTTTT. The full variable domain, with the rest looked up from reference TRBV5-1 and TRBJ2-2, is KAGVTQTPRYLIKTRGQQVTLSCSPISGHRSVSWYQQTPGQGLQFLFEYFSETQRNKGNFPGRFSGRQFSNSRSEMNVSTLELGDSALYLCASSLGLLAGLNTGELFFGEGSRLTVL.